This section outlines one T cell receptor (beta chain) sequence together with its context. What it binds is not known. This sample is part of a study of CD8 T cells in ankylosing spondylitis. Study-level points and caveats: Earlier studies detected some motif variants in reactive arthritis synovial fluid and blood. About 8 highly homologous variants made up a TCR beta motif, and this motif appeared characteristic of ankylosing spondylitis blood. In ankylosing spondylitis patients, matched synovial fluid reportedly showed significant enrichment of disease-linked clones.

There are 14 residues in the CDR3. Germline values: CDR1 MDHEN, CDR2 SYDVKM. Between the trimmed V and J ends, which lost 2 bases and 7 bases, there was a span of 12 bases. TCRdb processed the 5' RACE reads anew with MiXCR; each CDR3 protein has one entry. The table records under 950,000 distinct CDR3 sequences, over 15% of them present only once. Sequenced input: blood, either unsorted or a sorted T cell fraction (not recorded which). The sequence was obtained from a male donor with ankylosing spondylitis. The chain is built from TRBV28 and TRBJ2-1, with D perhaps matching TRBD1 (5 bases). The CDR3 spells CASSLIAGLNEQFF. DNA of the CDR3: TGTGCCAGCAGTTTAATCGCAGGGTTGAATGAGCAGTTCTTC.